This section outlines one TCR beta chain sequence together with its context. Antigen: not known. The entry originates in a study of cytomegalovirus exposure and HLA in healthy donors. Study-wide results and caveats: It was assumed in the presence/absence analyses that sequencing depth was roughly uniform across donors. Later on, an analysis showed TCR association rates differing by HLA locus, with DRB1 the most and HLA-C the fewest. In vitro checks showed that a few CMV-associated chains really do target CMV antigens.

The primer mix had 60 Vbeta and 13 Jbeta primers. Libraries were prepared by immunoSEQ multiplex PCR; TCRdb keeps only in-frame clonotypes and omits some of them. This repertoire shows some 160,000 clones, 84% found once; its top ten account for 1.5% to 2.5%. This CDR3 has 16 amino acids. The V and J ends lost 3 bases and 4 bases, in that order; junction bases with no gene match: 8. Germline loops: CDR1 MNHNS, CDR2 SASEGT. This clonotype was obtained from a young man in good health and CMV-seronegative. The genes are TRBV6-1 and TRBJ2-1; 8 bases fit TRBD2. The specimen was PBMCs. CDR3: CASSEMDSGAYNEQFF. CDR3 nucleotide sequence: TGTGCCAGCAGTGAGATGGATAGCGGGGCTTACAATGAGCAGTTCTTC.